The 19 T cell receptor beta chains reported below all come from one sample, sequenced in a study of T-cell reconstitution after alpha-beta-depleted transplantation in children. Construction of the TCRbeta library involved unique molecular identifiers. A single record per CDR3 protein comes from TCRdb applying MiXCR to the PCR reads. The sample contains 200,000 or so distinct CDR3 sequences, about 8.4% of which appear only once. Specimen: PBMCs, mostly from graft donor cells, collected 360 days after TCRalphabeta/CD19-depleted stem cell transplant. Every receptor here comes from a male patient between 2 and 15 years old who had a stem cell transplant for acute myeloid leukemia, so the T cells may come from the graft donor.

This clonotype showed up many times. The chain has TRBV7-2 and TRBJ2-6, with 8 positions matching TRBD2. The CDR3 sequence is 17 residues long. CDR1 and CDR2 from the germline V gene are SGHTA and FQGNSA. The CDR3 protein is CAASGGGSFSGANVLTF. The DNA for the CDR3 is TGTGCGGCATCGGGAGGGGGGTCTTTCTCTGGGGCCAACGTCCTGACTTTC.

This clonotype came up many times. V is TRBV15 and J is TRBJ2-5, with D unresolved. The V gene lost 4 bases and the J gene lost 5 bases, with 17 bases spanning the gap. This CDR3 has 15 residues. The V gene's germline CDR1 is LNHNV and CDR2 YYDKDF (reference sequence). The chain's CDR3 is CATSTDPIEAETQYF. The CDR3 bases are TGTGCCACCAGCACTGACCCAATTGAAGCGGAGACCCAGTACTTC. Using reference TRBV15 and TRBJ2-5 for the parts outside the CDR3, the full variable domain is DAMVIQNPRYQVTQFGKPVTLSCSQTLNHNVMYWYQQKSSQAPKLLFHYYDKDFNNEADTPDNFQSRRPNTSFCFLDIRSPGLGDTAMYLCATSTDPIEAETQYFGPGTRLLVL.

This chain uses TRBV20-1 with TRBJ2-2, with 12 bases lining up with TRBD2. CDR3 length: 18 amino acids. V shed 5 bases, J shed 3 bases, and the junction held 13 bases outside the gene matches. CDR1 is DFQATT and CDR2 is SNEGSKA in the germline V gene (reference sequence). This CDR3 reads CSAPRGLAGSGDTGELFF. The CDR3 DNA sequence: TGCAGTGCTCCCCGGGGACTAGCGGGTTCGGGGGACACCGGGGAGCTGTTTTTT.

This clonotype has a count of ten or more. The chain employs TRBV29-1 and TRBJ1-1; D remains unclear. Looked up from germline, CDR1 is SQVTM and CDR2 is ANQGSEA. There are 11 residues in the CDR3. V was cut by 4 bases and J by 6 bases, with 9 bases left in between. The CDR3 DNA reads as TGCAGCGTTGGGGCAGTACCTGAAGCTTTCTTT. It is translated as CSVGAVPEAFF.

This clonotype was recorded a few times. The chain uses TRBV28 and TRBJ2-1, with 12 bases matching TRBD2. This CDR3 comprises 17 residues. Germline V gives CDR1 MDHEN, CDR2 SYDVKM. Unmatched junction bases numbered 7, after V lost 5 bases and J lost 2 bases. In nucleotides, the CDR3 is TGTGCCAGCAGTGTACTAGCGGGAGGTGTCCCCTACAATGAGCAGTTCTTC. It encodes CASSVLAGGVPYNEQFF.

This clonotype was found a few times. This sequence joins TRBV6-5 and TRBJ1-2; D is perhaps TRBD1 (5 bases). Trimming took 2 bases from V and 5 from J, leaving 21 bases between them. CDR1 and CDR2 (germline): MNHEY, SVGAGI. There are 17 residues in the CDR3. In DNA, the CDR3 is TGTGCCAGCAGTTACGACCGAACTCAGGGCCGGGTATATGGCTACACCTTC. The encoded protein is CASSYDRTQGRVYGYTF.

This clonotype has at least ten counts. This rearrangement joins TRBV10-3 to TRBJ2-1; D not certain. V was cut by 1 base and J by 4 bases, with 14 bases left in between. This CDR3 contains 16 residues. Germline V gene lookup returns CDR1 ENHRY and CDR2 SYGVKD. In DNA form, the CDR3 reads TGTGCCATCAGTGAGTACTCCTTAGAGTTATACAATGAGCAGTTCTTC. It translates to CAISEYSLELYNEQFF.

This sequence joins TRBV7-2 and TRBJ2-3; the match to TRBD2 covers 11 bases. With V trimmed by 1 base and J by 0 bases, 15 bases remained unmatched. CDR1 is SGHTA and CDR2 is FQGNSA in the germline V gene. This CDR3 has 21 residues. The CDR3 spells CASSLVHISGTSGSSTDTQYF. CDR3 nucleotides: TGTGCCAGCAGCTTAGTCCACATATCCGGGACTAGCGGTTCTAGCACAGATACGCAGTATTTT.

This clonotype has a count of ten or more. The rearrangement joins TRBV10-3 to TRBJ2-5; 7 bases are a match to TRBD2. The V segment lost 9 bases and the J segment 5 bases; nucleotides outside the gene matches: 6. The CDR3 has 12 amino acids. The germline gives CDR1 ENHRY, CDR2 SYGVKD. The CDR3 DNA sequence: TGTGCCATTGGGAGGGCCAGGGAGACCCAGTACTTC. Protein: CAIGRARETQYF.

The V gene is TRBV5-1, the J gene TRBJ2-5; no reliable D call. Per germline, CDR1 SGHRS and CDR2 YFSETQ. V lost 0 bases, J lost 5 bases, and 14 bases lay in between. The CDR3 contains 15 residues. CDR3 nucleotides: TGCGCCAGCAGCTTGGTTGCAGCCCCTGGGGAGACCCAGTACTTC. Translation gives CASSLVAAPGETQYF.

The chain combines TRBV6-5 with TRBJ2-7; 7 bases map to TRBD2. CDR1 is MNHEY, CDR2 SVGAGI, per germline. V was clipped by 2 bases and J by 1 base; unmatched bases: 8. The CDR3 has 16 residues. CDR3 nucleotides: TGTGCCAGCAGTTACCAGGGCGGGAGAAAGTCCTACGAGCAGTACTTC. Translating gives CASSYQGGRKSYEQYF.

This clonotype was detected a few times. CDR3 DNA sequence: TGTGCCAGCAGCCAGATGAGTGAAGCTTTCTTT. This gives the protein CASSQMSEAFF. This chain joins TRBV3-1 and TRBJ1-1; no reliable D call. The germline V gene has CDR1 LGHDT and CDR2 YNNKEL (reference sequence). V was trimmed by 3 bases and J by 7 bases, leaving 6 bases between them. This CDR3 has 11 amino acids. The whole variable domain, filled in from reference TRBV3-1 and TRBJ1-1, reads DTAVSQTPKYLVTQMGNDKSIKCEQNLGHDTMYWYKQDSKKFLKIMFSYNNKELIINETVPNRFSPKSPDKAHLNLHINSLELGDSAVYFCASSQMSEAFFGQGTRLTVV.

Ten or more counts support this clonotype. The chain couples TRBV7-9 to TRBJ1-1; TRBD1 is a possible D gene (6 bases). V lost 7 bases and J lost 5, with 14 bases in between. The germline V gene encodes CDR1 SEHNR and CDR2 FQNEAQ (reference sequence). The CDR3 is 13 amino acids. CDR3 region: CASNPQGGTEAFF. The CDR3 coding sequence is TGTGCCAGCAACCCACAGGGAGGGACTGAAGCTTTCTTT.

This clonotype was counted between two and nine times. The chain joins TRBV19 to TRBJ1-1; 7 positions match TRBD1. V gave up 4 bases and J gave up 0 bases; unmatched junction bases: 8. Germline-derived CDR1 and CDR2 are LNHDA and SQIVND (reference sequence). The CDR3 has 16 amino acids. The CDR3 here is CASSKRGRSMNTEAFF. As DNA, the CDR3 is TGTGCCAGTAGTAAGAGGGGGCGATCCATGAACACTGAAGCTTTCTTT. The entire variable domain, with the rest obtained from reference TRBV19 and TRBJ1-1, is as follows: DGGITQSPKYLFRKEGQNVTLSCEQNLNHDAMYWYRQDPGQGLRLIYYSQIVNDFQKGDIAEGYSVSREKKESFPLTVTSAQKNPTAFYLCASSKRGRSMNTEAFFGQGTRLTVV.

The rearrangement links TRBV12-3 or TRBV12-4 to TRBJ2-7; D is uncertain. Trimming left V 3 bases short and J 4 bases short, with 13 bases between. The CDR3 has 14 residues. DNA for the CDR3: TGTGCCAGCAGTTTTAAGGGCAGGTCTTACGAGCAGTACTTC. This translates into CASSFKGRSYEQYF.

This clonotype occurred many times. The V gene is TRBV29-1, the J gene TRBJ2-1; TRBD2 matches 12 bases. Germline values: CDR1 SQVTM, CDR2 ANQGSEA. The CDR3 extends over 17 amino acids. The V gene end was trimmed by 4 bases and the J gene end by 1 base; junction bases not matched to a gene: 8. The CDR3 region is CSVVGLAGGRSYNEQFF. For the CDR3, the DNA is TGCAGCGTTGTTGGCCTAGCGGGAGGGAGATCCTACAATGAGCAGTTCTTC.

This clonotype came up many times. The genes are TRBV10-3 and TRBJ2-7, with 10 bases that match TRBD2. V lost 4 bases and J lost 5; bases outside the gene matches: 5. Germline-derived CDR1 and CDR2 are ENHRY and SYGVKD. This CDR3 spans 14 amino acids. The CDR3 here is CAISASGRTNEQYF. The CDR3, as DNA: TGTGCCATCAGTGCTAGCGGGAGAACCAACGAGCAGTACTTC.

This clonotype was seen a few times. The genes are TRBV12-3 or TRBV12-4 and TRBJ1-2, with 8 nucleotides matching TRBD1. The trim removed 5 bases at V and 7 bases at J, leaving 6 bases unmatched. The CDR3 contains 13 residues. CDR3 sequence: CASSPGQGRGYTF. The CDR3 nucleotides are TGTGCCAGCAGTCCCGGACAGGGACGTGGCTACACCTTC.

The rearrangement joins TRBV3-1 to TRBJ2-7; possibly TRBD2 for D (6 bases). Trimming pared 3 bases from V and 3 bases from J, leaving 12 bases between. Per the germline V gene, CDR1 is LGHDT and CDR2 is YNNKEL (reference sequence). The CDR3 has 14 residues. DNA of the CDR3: TGTGCCAGCAGCCAGCGGGGCAGGATCTACGAGCAGTACGTC. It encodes CASSQRGRIYEQYV.